The T cell receptor (beta chain) under discussion was sequenced for a study of T cell responses to AZD1222 COVID-19 vaccine. Study-level information: Analysis merged second doses at about 4 or about 12 weeks.

The ends were cut back, 1 base at V and 5 bases at J, with 14 bases in the middle. The CDR3 has 15 residues. Germline V lookup: CDR1 SGHVS, CDR2 FQNEAQ. Regarding this clone: Its matching antigen is unknown.

Points from the study as a whole: Clonal diversity may have been underestimated, and the donors were mostly white British, with more females than males. AZD1222 recipients seropositive at baseline numbered only five or six.

The repertoire was sequenced with immunoSEQ multiplex PCR; TCRdb's copy has only in-frame clones and lacks some. The data contain over 65,000 clones, 90% of them singletons. The TCR was taken from an adult in good health. The chain joins TRBV7-8 to TRBJ1-2; no clear D gene. Sequencing was performed on peripheral blood, taken on day 0 of AZD1222 vaccination. In DNA, the CDR3 is TGTGCCAGCAGCTTAGTGCAAGGAGGCGGATATGGCTACACCTTC. This codes for CASSLVQGGGYGYTF.